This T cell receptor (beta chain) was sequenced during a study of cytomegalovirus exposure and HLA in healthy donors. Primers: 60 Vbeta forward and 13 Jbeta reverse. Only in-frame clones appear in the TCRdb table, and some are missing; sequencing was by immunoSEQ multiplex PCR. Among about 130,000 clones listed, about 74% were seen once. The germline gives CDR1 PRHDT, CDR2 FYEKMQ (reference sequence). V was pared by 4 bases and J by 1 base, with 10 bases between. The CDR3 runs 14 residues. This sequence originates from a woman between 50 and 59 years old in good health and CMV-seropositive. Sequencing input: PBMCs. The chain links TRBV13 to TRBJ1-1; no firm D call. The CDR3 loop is CASSSRPRNTEAFF. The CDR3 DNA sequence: TGTGCCAGCAGCTCTAGGCCAAGGAACACTGAAGCTTTCTTT.